This TCR beta chain was sequenced in a study of blood T cell repertoires in COVID-19. The overall study: PBMCs, B-cell-depleted T cells, or T cells were the source of the cDNA or gDNA that made up the material.

Per the original data handling: It was from reference gene primer amplification that nucleated cell counts were estimated. TCRdb's table, derived via immunoSEQ multiplex PCR, lists solely in-frame clones and lacks some. That table is the source of V, J and clone size, and D and trimming were worked out from the DNA. The sample lists fewer than 110,000 clones, approximately 92% occurring once. There are 14 residues in the CDR3. Trimming stripped 3 bases from V and 4 bases from J, with 9 bases between. From germline, CDR1 is LGHDT and CDR2 YNNKEL (reference sequence). This receptor was identified in a man aged 45 to 65 with active COVID-19. Sequenced: peripheral blood. The rearrangement uses TRBV3-1 (or the pseudogene TRBV3-2) and TRBJ2-2; D might be TRBD2 (6 bases). CDR3 residues: CASSQTSTTGELFF. For the CDR3, the DNA is TGTGCCAGCAGCCAGACTAGTACCACCGGGGAGCTGTTTTTT.